This T cell receptor (beta chain) stems from a study of cytomegalovirus exposure and HLA in healthy donors. A remark on this clone: Its antigen is unidentified.

The CDR3 totals 17 residues. V was pared by 4 bases and J by 4 bases, with 9 bases of the junction left unmatched. Germline CDR1 is SEHNR and CDR2 is FQNEAQ (reference sequence). The PCR used 60 Vbeta and 13 Jbeta primers. Method: immunoSEQ multiplex PCR; TCRdb's copy keeps in-frame clones and lacks some. Here the sample spans more than 130,000 clones, less than 85% being singletons. Study outcomes and limitations: CMV antigen specificity was confirmed in vitro for a few CMV-associated chains. Researchers catalogued roughly 170 TCR beta chains as cytomegalovirus-associated. An analysis that was carried out later associated 15,000 to 20,000 TCR beta sequences with HLA alleles at 0.05 false discovery rate.

The J gene is TRBJ2-6, the V gene TRBV7-9; 8 positions match TRBD1. Source material: PBMCs. The receptor's source is a man between 40 and 49 years old in good health and CMV-seropositive. CDR3: CASSSWTGWEGANVLTF. DNA of the CDR3: TGTGCCAGCAGCTCTTGGACAGGGTGGGAAGGGGCCAACGTCCTGACTTTC.